This T cell receptor beta chain stems from a study of blood T cell repertoires in COVID-19. As for the study in general: PBMCs, B-cell-depleted T cells, or T cells were the source of the cDNA or gDNA that made up the material.

Authors' analysis steps: Counts of nucleated cells, estimated from reference gene primer amplification, were obtained. TCRdb keeps only in-frame clones here, not all; method: immunoSEQ multiplex PCR. Clonal size and the V and J genes are those of that table, whereas D and trimming came from the DNA. Of 250,000 to 300,000 clones in the sample, around 92% are singletons; the top ten hold 2.9%. Participants were aged roughly 18 to 90 years from around 26 US areas. Membership in each cohort depended on participant-reported clinical history. Germline lookup yields CDR1 MDHEN and CDR2 SYDVKM. The trim removed 6 bases at V and 4 bases at J, leaving 6 bases unmatched. This CDR3 has 14 amino acids.

This chain connects TRBV28 to TRBJ1-3; 7 bases are a match to TRBD1. Sample: PBMCs or T cells enriched from blood (not recorded which). The source of this sequence is a woman aged 45-60 years who had been exposed to COVID-19. The chain's CDR3 is CASRTGAVGNTIYF. The DNA for the CDR3 is TGTGCCAGCAGAACAGGGGCGGTGGGAAACACCATATATTTT.